This T cell receptor beta chain was recorded in a study of CD8 T cells in Susac syndrome. The CDR3 covers 15 residues. J was trimmed by 6 bases and V by 0 bases; bases with no gene match: 6. Germline assignment: CDR1 SGHDT and CDR2 YYEEEE. Reverse transcription used about 0.5 to 1 ug RNA and random hexamers. An immunoSEQ multiplex PCR generated amplified TCR beta CDR3 products spanning 54 Vbeta and 13 Jbeta. TCRdb independently ran MiXCR on the immunoSEQ multiplex PCR reads; one entry per CDR3 protein. Altogether tens of thousands of distinct CDR3 sequences are present, approximately 94% being singletons, with the ten largest covering approximately 0.21%. Sequencing of TCR beta, carried out with a high-throughput approach, was applied to CD8+ and CD4+ T cells from the blood. Matching for age and sex applied to the controls, who were healthy donors. The CD8+ and CD4+ T cells were isolated magnetically using a negative isolation approach, whereas the TEMRA cells were enriched by FACS.

The chain links TRBV5-6 to TRBJ1-2; TRBD1 matches 9 bases. Sequenced: CD8+ T cells from PBMCs. The receptor was derived from a human donor in good health. CDR3 bases: TGTGCCAGCAGCTTGGTTGGGACAGGGAAGAATGGCTACACCTTC. As protein: CASSLVGTGKNGYTF.